The clone carrying this T cell receptor (beta chain) was seen once. Clones were read by immunoSEQ multiplex PCR, and TCRdb kept only the in-frame ones, dropping some. The data contain 650,000 to 800,000 clones, 72% of them singletons. This CDR3 comprises 15 residues. CDR1 and CDR2 (germline): SNHLY, FYNNEI. J lost 5 bases, V lost 5 bases, and 5 bases had no gene match. The data originate from a study of shared clonotypes between healthy human individuals. The sequence was collected from a woman aged 25 to 45 in good health. Sequencing used memory CD4+ T cells sorted from blood. Subset in this sample: CD45RA-negative fraction. This chain uses TRBV2 with TRBJ2-7; TRBD2 matches at 14 bases. CDR3 sequence (DNA): TGTGCCAGCAGTAACGGACTAGCGGGAGGCAACGAGCAGTACTTC. Protein product: CASSNGLAGGNEQYF.